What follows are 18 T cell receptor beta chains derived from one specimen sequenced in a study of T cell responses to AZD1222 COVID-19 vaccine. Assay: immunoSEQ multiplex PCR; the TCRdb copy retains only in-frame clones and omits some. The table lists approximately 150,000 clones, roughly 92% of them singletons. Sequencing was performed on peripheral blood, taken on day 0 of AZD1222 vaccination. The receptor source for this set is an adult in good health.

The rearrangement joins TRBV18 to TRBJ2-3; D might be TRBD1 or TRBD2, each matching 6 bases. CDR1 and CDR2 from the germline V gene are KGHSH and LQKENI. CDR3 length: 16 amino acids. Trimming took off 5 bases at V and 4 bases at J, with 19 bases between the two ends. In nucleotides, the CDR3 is TGTGCCAGCTCATTTTCGGGGGCGAGAGGCGCAGATACGCAGTATTTT. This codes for CASSFSGARGADTQYF. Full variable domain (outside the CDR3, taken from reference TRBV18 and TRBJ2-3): NAGVMQNPRHLVRRRGQEARLRCSPMKGHSHVYWYRQLPEEGLKFMVYLQKENIIDESGMPKERFSAEFPKEGPSILRIQQVVRGDSAAYFCASSFSGARGADTQYFGPGTRLTVL.

Written as DNA, the CDR3 is TGTGCCAGCACCTCTCGGGGGCGTAGGGAGACCCAGTACTTC. This sequence encodes CASTSRGRRETQYF. The chain uses TRBV5-8 and TRBJ2-5; possibly TRBD1 or TRBD2 for D (6 bases each). The CDR3 is made up of 14 amino acids. V was cut by 6 bases and J by 5 bases, with 17 bases left in between. Germline V gene sequence: CDR1 SGHTS, CDR2 YDEGEE.

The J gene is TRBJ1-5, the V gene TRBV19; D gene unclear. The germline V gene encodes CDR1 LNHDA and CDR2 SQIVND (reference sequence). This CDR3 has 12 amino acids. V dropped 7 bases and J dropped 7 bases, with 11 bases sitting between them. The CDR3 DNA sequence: TGTGCCAGTACTGTAGGCTGGCAGCCCCAGCATTTT. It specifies CASTVGWQPQHF.

The CDR3 region is CASSNRARTEAFF. The CDR3 bases are TGTGCCAGCAGTAACAGGGCCCGGACTGAAGCTTTCTTT. The rearrangement joins TRBV6-5 to TRBJ1-1; D is perhaps TRBD1 (6 bases). Deletions cut 5 bases from V and 5 bases from J, with 12 bases between. The germline gives CDR1 MNHEY, CDR2 SVGAGI. This CDR3 contains 13 residues.

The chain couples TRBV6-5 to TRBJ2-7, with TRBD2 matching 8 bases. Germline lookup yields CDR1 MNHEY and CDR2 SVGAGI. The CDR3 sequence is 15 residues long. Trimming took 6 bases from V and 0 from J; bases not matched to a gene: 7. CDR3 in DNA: TGTGCCAGCAGGTCAAAGACTAGCGTCTCCTACGAGCAGTACTTC. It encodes CASRSKTSVSYEQYF.

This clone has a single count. The CDR3 sequence: CASSLIGQSTDTQYF. The CDR3 DNA is TGTGCCAGCAGCCTAATTGGACAGAGCACAGATACGCAGTATTTT. J is TRBJ2-3 and V is TRBV11-2; D possibly corresponds to TRBD1 (6 bases). Between the trimmed V and J ends, which lost 5 bases and 0 bases, there was a span of 12 bases. The CDR3 is 15 amino acids. Germline V lookup: CDR1 SGHAT, CDR2 FQNNGV.

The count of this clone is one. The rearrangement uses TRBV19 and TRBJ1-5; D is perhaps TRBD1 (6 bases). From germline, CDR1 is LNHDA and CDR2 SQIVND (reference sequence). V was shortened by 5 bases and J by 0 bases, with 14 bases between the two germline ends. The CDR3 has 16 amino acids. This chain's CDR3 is CASSSPRGPSNQPQHF. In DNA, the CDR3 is TGTGCCAGTAGTTCCCCCAGGGGACCTAGCAATCAGCCCCAGCATTTT.

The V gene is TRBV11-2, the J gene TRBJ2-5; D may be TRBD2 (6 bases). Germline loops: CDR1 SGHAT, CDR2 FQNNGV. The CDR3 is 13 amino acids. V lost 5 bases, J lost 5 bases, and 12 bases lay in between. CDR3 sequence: CASSTLATETQYF. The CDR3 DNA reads TGTGCCAGCAGCACACTAGCTACGGAGACCCAGTACTTC.

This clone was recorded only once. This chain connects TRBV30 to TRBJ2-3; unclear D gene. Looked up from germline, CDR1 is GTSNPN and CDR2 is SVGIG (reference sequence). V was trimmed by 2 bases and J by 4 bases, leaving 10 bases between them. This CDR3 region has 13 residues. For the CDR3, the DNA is TGTGCCTGGAGTAGTATAATCCCAGATACGCAGTATTTT. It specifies CAWSSIIPDTQYF.

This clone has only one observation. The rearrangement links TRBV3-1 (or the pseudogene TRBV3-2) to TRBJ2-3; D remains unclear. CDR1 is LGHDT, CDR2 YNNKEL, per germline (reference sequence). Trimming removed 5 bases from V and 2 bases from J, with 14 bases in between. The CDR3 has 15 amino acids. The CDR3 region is CASSSGGPSTDTQYF. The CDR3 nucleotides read TGTGCCAGCAGCTCGGGCGGACCTTCCACAGATACGCAGTATTTT.

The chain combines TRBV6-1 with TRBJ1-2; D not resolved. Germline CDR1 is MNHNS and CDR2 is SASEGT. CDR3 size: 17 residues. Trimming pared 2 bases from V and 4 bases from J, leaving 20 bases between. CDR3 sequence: CASSEPGTGRQRYGYTF. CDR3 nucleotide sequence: TGTGCCAGCAGTGAACCTGGAACGGGTCGCCAACGCTATGGCTACACCTTC.

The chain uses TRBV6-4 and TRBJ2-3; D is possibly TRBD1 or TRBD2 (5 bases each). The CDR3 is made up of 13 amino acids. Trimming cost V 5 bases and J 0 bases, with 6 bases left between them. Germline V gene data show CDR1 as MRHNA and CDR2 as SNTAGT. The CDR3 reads CASSRDSTDTQYF. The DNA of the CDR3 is TGTGCCAGCAGTAGGGACAGCACAGATACGCAGTATTTT.

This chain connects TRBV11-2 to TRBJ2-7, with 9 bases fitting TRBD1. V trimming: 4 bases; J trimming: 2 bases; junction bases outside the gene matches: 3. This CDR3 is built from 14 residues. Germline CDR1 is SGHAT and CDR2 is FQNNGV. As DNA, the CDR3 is TGTGCCAGCAGCTCACACAGGGGGCCCTACGAGCAGTACTTC. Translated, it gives CASSSHRGPYEQYF.

This CDR3 is CASSRDRNQPQHF. The CDR3 DNA is TGTGCCAGCAGCCGGGACAGAAATCAGCCCCAGCATTTT. The chain joins TRBV6-4 to TRBJ1-5; TRBD1 aligns across 7 bases. The germline V gene encodes CDR1 MRHNA and CDR2 SNTAGT. V trimming: 6 bases; J trimming: 4 bases; junction bases outside the gene matches: 3. The CDR3 length is 13 residues.

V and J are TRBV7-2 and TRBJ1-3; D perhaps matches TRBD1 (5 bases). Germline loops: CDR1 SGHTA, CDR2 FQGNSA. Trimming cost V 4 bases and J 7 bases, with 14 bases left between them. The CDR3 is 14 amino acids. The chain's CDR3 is CASSYGGGLNTIYF. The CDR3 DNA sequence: TGTGCCAGCAGCTACGGGGGGGGTTTGAACACCATATATTTT.

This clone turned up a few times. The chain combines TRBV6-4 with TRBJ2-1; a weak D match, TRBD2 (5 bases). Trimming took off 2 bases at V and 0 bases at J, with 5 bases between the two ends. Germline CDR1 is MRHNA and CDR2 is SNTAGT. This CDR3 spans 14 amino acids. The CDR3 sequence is CASSDGSSYNEQFF. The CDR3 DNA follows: TGTGCCAGCAGTGACGGGAGCTCCTACAATGAGCAGTTCTTC.

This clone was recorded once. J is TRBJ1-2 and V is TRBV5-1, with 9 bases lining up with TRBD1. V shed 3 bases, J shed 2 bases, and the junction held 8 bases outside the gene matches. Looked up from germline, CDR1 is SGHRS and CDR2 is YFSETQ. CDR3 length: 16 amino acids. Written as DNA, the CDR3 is TGCGCCAGCAGCTCAACCGGGACAGGGAGGAACTATGGCTACACCTTC. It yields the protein CASSSTGTGRNYGYTF. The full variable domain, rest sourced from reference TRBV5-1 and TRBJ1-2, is KAGVTQTPRYLIKTRGQQVTLSCSPISGHRSVSWYQQTPGQGLQFLFEYFSETQRNKGNFPGRFSGRQFSNSRSEMNVSTLELGDSALYLCASSSTGTGRNYGYTFGSGTRLTVV.

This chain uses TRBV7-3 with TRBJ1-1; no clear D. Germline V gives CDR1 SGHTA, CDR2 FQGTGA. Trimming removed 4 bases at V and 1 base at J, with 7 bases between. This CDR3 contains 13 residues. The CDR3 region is CASSSGENTEAFF. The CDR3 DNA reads TGTGCCAGCAGCTCCGGGGAGAACACTGAAGCTTTCTTT.